This T cell receptor beta chain was captured by sequencing in a study of control samples from healthy donors and cancer patients. The table came from immunoSEQ multiplex PCR; TCRdb's copy has only in-frame clones and leaves some out. The sample records 150,000 to 200,000 clones, around 91% being singletons. This CDR3 is built from 14 residues. The TCR originated in a woman between 45 and 65 years old in good health. Sequenced input: blood. V and J are TRBV12-2 and TRBJ2-7. TRBV12-2 is annotated as a pseudogene. This CDR3 is CASRLFPPPYEQYF. CDR3 sequence (DNA): TGTGCAAGTCGCTTATTCCCGCCCCCTTACGAGCAGTACTTC.